One sample yielded the 32 T cell receptor beta chains listed below, sequenced in a study of neoadjuvant anti-PD-1 for oral cavity cancer. The data were produced by immunoSEQ multiplex PCR, yet TCRdb's version contains in-frame clones alone and is incomplete. The sample has tens of thousands of clones, over 70% seen once; the top ten hold about 3.4%. The material was PBMCs, obtained before nivolumab (anti-PD-1) treatment. These receptors all come from a person between 35 and 79 years old with oral cavity squamous cell carcinoma.

The rearrangement uses TRBV30 and TRBJ1-3; D remains ambiguous. CDR1 is GTSNPN and CDR2 is SVGIG in the germline V gene (reference sequence). The CDR3 consists of 16 residues. The V end was cut by 4 bases, the J end by 0 bases, with 16 bases between. The chain's CDR3 is CAWTPAAQSSGNTIYF. The CDR3 DNA is TGTGCCTGGACCCCAGCGGCTCAGAGCTCTGGAAACACCATATATTTT.

This clone has only a few counts. The chain employs TRBV20-1 and TRBJ1-2; D gene unclear. The length of the CDR3 is 11 residues. Germline CDR1 reads DFQATT; CDR2 reads SNEGSKA (reference sequence). CDR3 nucleotides: TGCAGCGGGGAGACTAACTATGGCTGGACCTTC. Encoded protein: CSGETNYGWTF.

The gene calls are TRBV28 and TRBJ1-2; the match to TRBD1 covers 12 bases. With V trimmed by 6 bases and J by 6 bases, 8 bases remained unmatched. CDR3 size: 15 residues. CDR1 is MDHEN, CDR2 SYDVKM, per germline. The CDR3 is CASSGTGGNQNGYTF. CDR3 DNA sequence: TGTGCCAGCAGCGGGACAGGGGGCAATCAGAATGGCTACACCTTC.

The chain recombines TRBV6-1 with TRBJ1-2; D is undetermined. The CDR3 loop spans 14 amino acids. CDR1 and CDR2 from the germline V gene are MNHNS and SASEGT. V was trimmed by 3 bases and J by 3 bases, leaving 11 bases between them. The DNA for the CDR3 is TGTGCCAGCAGTGAGAACCGGGCCTACTATGGCTACACCTTC. This translates into CASSENRAYYGYTF.

This chain uses TRBV5-4 with TRBJ1-1, with D perhaps matching TRBD1 (5 bases). The CDR3 covers 15 residues. CDR1 is SGHNT and CDR2 is YYREEE in the germline V gene (reference sequence). Trimming shortened V by 0 bases and J by 5 bases, and 14 bases separated the two germline ends. CDR3 protein: CASSLVVLGGTEAFF. The CDR3 DNA reads TGTGCCAGCAGCTTGGTTGTACTGGGGGGAACTGAAGCTTTCTTT.

The chain employs TRBV6-5 and TRBJ1-2; 7 bases are shared with TRBD1. The CDR3 totals 13 residues. Looked up from germline, CDR1 is MNHEY and CDR2 is SVGAGI. V lost 6 bases to trimming and J lost 3 bases; unmatched junction nucleotides: 4. CDR3 coding DNA: TGTGCCAGCAGCTACACAGGGGACTATGGCTACACCTTC. Translating gives CASSYTGDYGYTF.

This clone was seen only a few times. The V and J genes are TRBV28 and TRBJ2-1, with 11 positions matching TRBD2. Germline trimming cut 4 bases from V and 9 bases from J; bases unmatched to any gene: 14. The CDR3 contains 17 residues. Germline V gene lookup returns CDR1 MDHEN and CDR2 SYDVKM. CDR3 sequence reads: CASSSPVAGGSGVEQFF. CDR3 DNA: TGTGCCAGCAGTTCCCCCGTAGCGGGAGGGTCTGGGGTTGAGCAGTTCTTC.

The chain links TRBV5-1 to TRBJ2-7; 8 bases are a match to TRBD2. The CDR3 covers 16 residues. Germline CDR1 reads SGHRS; CDR2 reads YFSETQ. The J segment lost 0 bases and the V segment lost 5 bases, leaving 10 bases of the junction unmatched. The CDR3 DNA sequence: TGCGCCAGCAGGCCCTCCACTAGCGGCCACTCCTACGAGCAGTACTTC. Translated, it gives CASRPSTSGHSYEQYF.

V is TRBV7-9 and J is TRBJ2-2; tentative D call: TRBD1 (6 bases). CDR3 length: 16 amino acids. With 5 bases removed from V and 4 bases from J, the gap between germline ends came to 17 bases. Germline V gene lookup returns CDR1 SEHNR and CDR2 FQNEAQ (reference sequence). CDR3 in DNA: TGTGCCAGCAGCCCTTTGCAGGGGCGCGTCACCGGGGAGCTGTTTTTT. It specifies CASSPLQGRVTGELFF. The complete variable domain, with remaining parts taken from reference TRBV7-9 and TRBJ2-2, reads DTGVSQNPRHKITKRGQNVTFRCDPISEHNRLYWYRQTLGQGPEFLTYFQNEAQLEKSRLLSDRFSAERPKGSFSTLEIQRTEQGDSAMYLCASSPLQGRVTGELFFGEGSRLTVL.

The chain is built from TRBV9 and TRBJ2-2; 10 bases map to TRBD2. This CDR3 comprises 16 residues. From germline, CDR1 is SGDLS and CDR2 YYNGEE. V lost 2 bases to trimming and J lost 7 bases; unmatched junction nucleotides: 8. The CDR3 DNA reads TGTGCCAGCAGCGTGCTAGCGGGGGAATTGAGCGGGGAGCTGTTTTTT. Residues: CASSVLAGELSGELFF.

Here the CDR3 reads CASSYMGRTYF. In DNA form, the CDR3 reads TGTGCCAGCAGTTACATGGGACGGACTTATTTT. The chain joins TRBV6-5 to TRBJ1-3; TRBD1 is a possible D gene (5 bases). V lost 2 bases, J lost 16 bases, and 12 bases lay in between. The CDR3 is made up of 11 amino acids. Germline V gene lookup returns CDR1 MNHEY and CDR2 SVGAGI.

The chain is built from TRBV27 and TRBJ2-3, with no clear D. Germline-derived CDR1 and CDR2 are MNHEY and SMNVEV (reference sequence). Trimming shortened V by 4 bases and J by 2 bases, and 4 bases separated the two germline ends. This CDR3 is built from 12 residues. This chain's CDR3 is CASSSDTDTQYF. The CDR3 DNA reads as TGTGCCAGCAGTTCAGACACAGATACGCAGTATTTT.

The chain links TRBV7-9 to TRBJ1-2; possible D gene TRBD1, 6 bases. The CDR3 consists of 15 residues. Between the trimmed V and J ends, which lost 4 bases and 7 bases, there was a span of 19 bases. In germline, CDR1 is SEHNR, CDR2 FQNEAQ (reference sequence). CDR3 amino acids: CASSSVRGPSGGYTF. The DNA for the CDR3 is TGTGCCAGCAGCTCGGTCAGGGGCCCCAGCGGTGGCTACACCTTC. The full variable domain, its missing parts supplied by reference TRBV7-9 and TRBJ1-2, is DTGVSQNPRHKITKRGQNVTFRCDPISEHNRLYWYRQTLGQGPEFLTYFQNEAQLEKSRLLSDRFSAERPKGSFSTLEIQRTEQGDSAMYLCASSSVRGPSGGYTFGSGTRLTVV.

The CDR3 reads CASSEGTGGSQPQHF. The CDR3 DNA reads TGTGCCAGCAGCGAGGGGACAGGGGGCAGTCAGCCCCAGCATTTT. This chain links TRBV5-5 with TRBJ1-5; 12 positions match TRBD1. Germline CDR1 and CDR2: SGHKS and YYEKEE (reference sequence). The CDR3 runs 15 residues. V lost 4 bases to trimming and J lost 6 bases; unmatched junction nucleotides: 5.

The rearrangement uses TRBV9 and TRBJ2-5; 7 bases are a match to TRBD2. The CDR3 has 15 amino acids. V gave up 0 bases and J gave up 2 bases; unmatched junction bases: 4. Per germline, CDR1 SGDLS and CDR2 YYNGEE. The CDR3 nucleotides read TGTGCCAGCAGCGTAGCCGGGGGGATACAAGAGACCCAGTACTTC. Residues: CASSVAGGIQETQYF.

The V gene is TRBV7-3, the J gene TRBJ2-3; a possible D gene is TRBD2 (5 bases). Germline lookup yields CDR1 SGHTA and CDR2 FQGTGA. CDR3 length: 14 amino acids. Trimming removed 5 bases at V and 0 bases at J, with 9 bases between. The CDR3 reads CASSPPGSTDTQYF. CDR3 in DNA: TGTGCCAGCAGCCCGCCGGGGAGCACAGATACGCAGTATTTT.

This chain uses TRBV5-1 with TRBJ2-5; 15 bases map to TRBD2. V lost 4 bases to trimming and J lost 7 bases; unmatched junction nucleotides: 8. CDR3 size: 16 residues. Germline V gene data show CDR1 as SGHRS and CDR2 as YFSETQ. CDR3 nucleotide sequence: TGCGCCAGCAGCAGTGGACTAGCGGGAGGGGAGGGGACCCAGTACTTC. Its translation is CASSSGLAGGEGTQYF.

The CDR3 sequence is CASSDHFGARGNQPQHF. As DNA, the CDR3 is TGTGCCAGCAGTGATCATTTCGGGGCGCGCGGCAATCAGCCCCAGCATTTT. This chain uses TRBV2 with TRBJ1-5; maybe TRBD1 (5 bases). The CDR3 has 17 residues. The germline V gene has CDR1 SNHLY and CDR2 FYNNEI. V dropped 3 bases and J dropped 2 bases, with 17 bases sitting between them.

J is TRBJ2-2 and V is TRBV6-5; D gene unclear. In germline, CDR1 is MNHEY, CDR2 SVGAGI. The V and J ends lost 8 bases and 5 bases respectively, with 12 bases between them. The CDR3 consists of 13 residues. CDR3 region: CASSTLGTGELFF. CDR3 DNA sequence: TGTGCCAGCTCCACCCTCGGGACCGGGGAGCTGTTTTTT.

DNA for the CDR3: TGCGCCAGCAGCTTGGTAGGAACTAATGAAAAACTGTTTTTT. This encodes CASSLVGTNEKLFF. The gene calls are TRBV5-1 and TRBJ1-4; unclear D gene. The germline V gene has CDR1 SGHRS and CDR2 YFSETQ. V lost 0 bases to trimming and J lost 1 base, with 4 bases between them. The CDR3 is made up of 14 amino acids. Using reference TRBV5-1 and TRBJ1-4 for the parts outside the CDR3, the full variable domain is KAGVTQTPRYLIKTRGQQVTLSCSPISGHRSVSWYQQTPGQGLQFLFEYFSETQRNKGNFPGRFSGRQFSNSRSEMNVSTLELGDSALYLCASSLVGTNEKLFFGSGTQLSVL.

The chain carries TRBV2 and TRBJ2-7, with D tentatively TRBD1 or TRBD2 (5 bases each). The CDR3 length is 14 residues. Germline CDR1 is SNHLY and CDR2 is FYNNEI. Trimming removed 8 bases from V and 0 bases from J, with 14 bases in between. The CDR3 spells CASDEGILSYEQYF. The CDR3 DNA follows: TGTGCCAGCGATGAGGGGATCCTCTCCTACGAGCAGTACTTC.

This clone was recorded a few times. The genes are TRBV7-9 and TRBJ1-5; D is ambiguous. From germline, CDR1 is SEHNR and CDR2 FQNEAQ (reference sequence). V lost 5 bases and J lost 7, with 12 bases in between. The CDR3 extends over 13 amino acids. CDR3 bases: TGTGCCAGCAGCCCAACCTCACGCCAGCCCCAGCATTTT. This gives the protein CASSPTSRQPQHF. The full variable domain, with the rest looked up from reference TRBV7-9 and TRBJ1-5, is DTGVSQNPRHKITKRGQNVTFRCDPISEHNRLYWYRQTLGQGPEFLTYFQNEAQLEKSRLLSDRFSAERPKGSFSTLEIQRTEQGDSAMYLCASSPTSRQPQHFGDGTRLSIL.

This rearrangement joins TRBV19 to TRBJ1-5; D gene ambiguous. Trimming stripped 4 bases from V and 5 bases from J, with 6 bases between. This CDR3 contains 12 residues. The V gene's germline CDR1 is LNHDA and CDR2 SQIVND (reference sequence). The CDR3 loop reads CASSTGYQPQHF. The CDR3, as DNA: TGTGCCAGTAGTACCGGGTATCAGCCCCAGCATTTT. Using reference TRBV19 and TRBJ1-5 for the parts outside the CDR3, the full variable domain is DGGITQSPKYLFRKEGQNVTLSCEQNLNHDAMYWYRQDPGQGLRLIYYSQIVNDFQKGDIAEGYSVSREKKESFPLTVTSAQKNPTAFYLCASSTGYQPQHFGDGTRLSIL.

The table lists this clone with a count of one. The chain joins TRBV9 to TRBJ1-2; possibly TRBD1 for D (5 bases). The V gene's germline CDR1 is SGDLS and CDR2 YYNGEE. CDR3 length: 15 residues. V lost 0 bases and J lost 5, with 14 bases in between. CDR3 nucleotides: TGTGCCAGCAGCGTAGGTGTCAGGGAAGAATATGGCTACACCTTC. Protein product: CASSVGVREEYGYTF.

The chain's CDR3 is CASSHLGEGGNTIYF. CDR3 nucleotide sequence: TGTGCCAGCAGCCACCTCGGGGAAGGTGGAAACACCATATATTTT. The chain carries TRBV11-1 and TRBJ1-3, with no clear D. V lost 5 bases and J lost 3, with 14 bases in between. The germline gives CDR1 SGHAT, CDR2 FQDESV (reference sequence). This CDR3 is 15 amino acids long.

This chain connects TRBV5-1 to TRBJ2-1; 9 bases are a match to TRBD2. Per germline, CDR1 SGHRS and CDR2 YFSETQ. V lost 8 bases, J lost 3 bases, and 18 bases stayed unmatched. This CDR3 spans 18 amino acids. CDR3 nucleotides: TGCGCCAGTCGCTCCTTAAGAGGCGGGAGGGATATCTACAATGAGCAGTTCTTC. It yields the protein CASRSLRGGRDIYNEQFF.

The V and J genes are TRBV6-5 and TRBJ2-2; 8 nucleotides line up with TRBD2. V lost 7 bases, J lost 5 bases, and 9 bases stayed unmatched. The CDR3 is 15 amino acids. Germline V lookup: CDR1 MNHEY, CDR2 SVGAGI. As DNA, the CDR3 is TGTGCCAGCACCCCCAGCGGGAGACTTACCGGGGAGCTGTTTTTT. This encodes CASTPSGRLTGELFF.

The CDR3 is CASSLDISATAVETQYF. As DNA, the CDR3 is TGTGCCAGCAGCCTAGACATCTCAGCCACGGCGGTTGAGACCCAGTACTTC. The genes are TRBV7-9 and TRBJ2-5; D ambiguous. Trimming removed 5 bases at V and 5 bases at J, with 24 bases between. In germline, CDR1 is SEHNR, CDR2 FQNEAQ (reference sequence). This CDR3 is built from 17 residues.

The chain links TRBV5-4 to TRBJ2-2, with 8 positions matching TRBD2. CDR3 length: 15 residues. CDR1 and CDR2 (germline): SGHNT, YYREEE (reference sequence). The ends lost 4 bases at V and 4 bases at J; junction bases unmatched: 6. The CDR3 coding sequence is TGTGCCAGCAGCCCGGCGGGGGGTGGCACCGGGGAGCTGTTTTTT. Translating it yields CASSPAGGGTGELFF.

This rearrangement joins TRBV19 to TRBJ1-1; 10 bases align to TRBD1. The CDR3 sequence is 17 residues long. Germline lookup yields CDR1 LNHDA and CDR2 SQIVND (reference sequence). Losses at the gene ends were 2 bases for V and 2 bases for J; bases not matched to a gene: 8. The CDR3 region is CASSIRRTGGVNTEAFF. The CDR3 bases are TGTGCCAGTAGTATAAGGAGGACAGGGGGTGTCAACACTGAAGCTTTCTTT.

This clone has just one count. The chain is built from TRBV6-6 and TRBJ1-1, with TRBD1 matching over 8 bases. This CDR3 region has 14 residues. Germline CDR1 MNHNY, CDR2 SVGAGI (reference sequence). With V trimmed by 6 bases and J by 4 bases, 7 bases remained unmatched. The CDR3 region has the DNA TGTGCCAGCAGGTCCCAACAGGGGGGCACTGAAGCTTTCTTT. Amino acids: CASRSQQGGTEAFF.

The chain combines TRBV7-8 with TRBJ1-4; 9 bases are shared with TRBD1. The germline V gene encodes CDR1 SGHVS and CDR2 FQNEAQ. V lost 3 bases, J lost 8 bases, and 13 bases stayed unmatched. CDR3 length: 17 residues. In nucleotides, the CDR3 is TGTGCCAGCAGCTTGAATGTTCCGGGACAGGGCGGGGAAAAACTGTTTTTT. This gives the protein CASSLNVPGQGGEKLFF.